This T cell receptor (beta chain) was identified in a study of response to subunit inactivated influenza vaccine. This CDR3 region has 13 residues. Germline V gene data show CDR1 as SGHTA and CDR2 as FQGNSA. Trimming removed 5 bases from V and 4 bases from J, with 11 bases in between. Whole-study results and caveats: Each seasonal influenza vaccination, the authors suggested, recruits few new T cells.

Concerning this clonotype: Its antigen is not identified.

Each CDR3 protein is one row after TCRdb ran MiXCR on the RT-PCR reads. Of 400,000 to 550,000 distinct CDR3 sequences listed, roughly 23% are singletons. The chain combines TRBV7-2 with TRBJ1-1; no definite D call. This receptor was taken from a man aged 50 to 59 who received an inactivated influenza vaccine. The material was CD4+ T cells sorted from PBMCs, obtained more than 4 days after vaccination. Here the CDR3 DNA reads TGTGCCAGCAGCGACTTCATTACCACTGAAGCTTTCTTT. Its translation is CASSDFITTEAFF.